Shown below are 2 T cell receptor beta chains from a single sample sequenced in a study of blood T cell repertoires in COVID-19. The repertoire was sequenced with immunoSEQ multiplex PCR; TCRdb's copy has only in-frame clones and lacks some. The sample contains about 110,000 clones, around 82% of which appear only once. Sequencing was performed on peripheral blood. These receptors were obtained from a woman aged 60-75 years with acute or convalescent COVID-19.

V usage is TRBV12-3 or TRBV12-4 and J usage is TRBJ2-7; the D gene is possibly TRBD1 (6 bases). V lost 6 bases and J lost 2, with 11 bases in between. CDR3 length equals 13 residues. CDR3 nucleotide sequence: TGTGCCAGCAGACCCACAGGGACCTACGAGCAGTACTTC. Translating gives CASRPTGTYEQYF.

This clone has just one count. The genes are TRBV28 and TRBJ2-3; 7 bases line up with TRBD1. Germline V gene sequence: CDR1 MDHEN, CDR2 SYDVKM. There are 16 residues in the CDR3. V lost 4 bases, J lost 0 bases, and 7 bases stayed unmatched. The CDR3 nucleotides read TGTGCCAGCAGTTCAACCGGGACAGATAGCACAGATACGCAGTATTTT. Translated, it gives CASSSTGTDSTDTQYF.